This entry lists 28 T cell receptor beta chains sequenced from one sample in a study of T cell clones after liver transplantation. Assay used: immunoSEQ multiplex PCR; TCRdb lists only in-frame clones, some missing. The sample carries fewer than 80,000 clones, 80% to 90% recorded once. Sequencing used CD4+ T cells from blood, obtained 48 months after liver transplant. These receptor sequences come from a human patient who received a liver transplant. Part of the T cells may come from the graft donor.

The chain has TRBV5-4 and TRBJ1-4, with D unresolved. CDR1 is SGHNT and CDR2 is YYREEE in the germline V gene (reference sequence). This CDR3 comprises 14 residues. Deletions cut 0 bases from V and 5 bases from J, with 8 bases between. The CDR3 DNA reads TGTGCCAGCAGCTTGGAGGCGGGAAATGAAAAACTGTTTTTT. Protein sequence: CASSLEAGNEKLFF.

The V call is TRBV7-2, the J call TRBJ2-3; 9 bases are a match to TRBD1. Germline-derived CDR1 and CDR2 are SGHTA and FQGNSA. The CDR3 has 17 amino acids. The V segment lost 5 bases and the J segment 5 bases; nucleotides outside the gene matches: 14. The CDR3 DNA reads TGTGCCAGCAGCCTATCCAAGACAGGGGGTATAGGAGATACGCAGTATTTT. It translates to CASSLSKTGGIGDTQYF.

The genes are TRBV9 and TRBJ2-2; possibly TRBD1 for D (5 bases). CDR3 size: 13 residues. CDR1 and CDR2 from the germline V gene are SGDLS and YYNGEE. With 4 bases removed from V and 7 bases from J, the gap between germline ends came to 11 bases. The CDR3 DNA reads TGTGCCAGCAGCTTCCAGGGCCTCGGGGAGCTGTTTTTT. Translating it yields CASSFQGLGELFF.

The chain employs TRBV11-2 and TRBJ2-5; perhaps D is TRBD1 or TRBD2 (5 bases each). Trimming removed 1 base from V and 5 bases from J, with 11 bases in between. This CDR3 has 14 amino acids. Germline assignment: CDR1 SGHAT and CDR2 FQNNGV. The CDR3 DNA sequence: TGTGCCAGCAGCTTAGGGCAGGGAGTGGAGACCCAGTACTTC. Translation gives CASSLGQGVETQYF.

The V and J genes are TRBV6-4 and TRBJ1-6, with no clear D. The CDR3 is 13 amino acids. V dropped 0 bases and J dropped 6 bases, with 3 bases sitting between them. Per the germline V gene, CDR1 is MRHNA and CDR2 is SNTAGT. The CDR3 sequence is CASSDSINSPLHF. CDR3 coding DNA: TGTGCCAGCAGTGACTCGATTAATTCACCCCTCCACTTT.

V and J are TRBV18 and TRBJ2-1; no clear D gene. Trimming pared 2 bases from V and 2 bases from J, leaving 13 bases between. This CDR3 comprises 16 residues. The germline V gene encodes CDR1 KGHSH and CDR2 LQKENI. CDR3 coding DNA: TGTGCCAGCTCACCATCATCAAGGGAAACCTACAATGAGCAGTTCTTC. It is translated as CASSPSSRETYNEQFF.

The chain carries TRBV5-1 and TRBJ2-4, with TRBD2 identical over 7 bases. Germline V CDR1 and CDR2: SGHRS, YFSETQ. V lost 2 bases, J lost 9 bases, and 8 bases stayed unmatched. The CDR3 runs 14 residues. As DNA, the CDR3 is TGCGCCAGCAGCTTAGGGAGGGGTCTTGGCATTCAGTACTTC. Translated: CASSLGRGLGIQYF.

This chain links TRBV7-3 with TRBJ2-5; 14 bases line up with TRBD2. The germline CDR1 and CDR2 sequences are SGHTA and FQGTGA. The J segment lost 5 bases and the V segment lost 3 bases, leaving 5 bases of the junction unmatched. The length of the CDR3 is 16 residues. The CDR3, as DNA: TGTGCCAGCAGCTTCGGACTAGCGGGAGGAGGGGAGACCCAGTACTTC. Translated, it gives CASSFGLAGGGETQYF.

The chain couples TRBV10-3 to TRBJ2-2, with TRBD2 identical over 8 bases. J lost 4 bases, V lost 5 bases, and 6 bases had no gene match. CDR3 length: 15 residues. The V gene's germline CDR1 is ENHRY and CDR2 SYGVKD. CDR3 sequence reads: CAISTTSGPTGELFF. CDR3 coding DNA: TGTGCCATCAGTACAACTAGCGGACCCACCGGGGAGCTGTTTTTT.

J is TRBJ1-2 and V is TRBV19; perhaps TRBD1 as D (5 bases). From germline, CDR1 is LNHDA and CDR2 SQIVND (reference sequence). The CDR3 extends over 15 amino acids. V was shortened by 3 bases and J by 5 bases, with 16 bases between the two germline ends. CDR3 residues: CASSIGGQGAYGYTF. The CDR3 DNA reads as TGTGCCAGTAGTATCGGCGGACAAGGAGCTTATGGCTACACCTTC.

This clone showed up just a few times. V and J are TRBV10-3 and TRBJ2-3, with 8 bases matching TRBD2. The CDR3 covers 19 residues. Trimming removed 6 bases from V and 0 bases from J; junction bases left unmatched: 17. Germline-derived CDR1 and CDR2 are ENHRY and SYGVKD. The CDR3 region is CAIRSLTGRSGVSTDTQYF. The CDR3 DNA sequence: TGTGCCATCAGGAGTCTGACTGGCCGTAGCGGGGTTAGCACAGATACGCAGTATTTT.

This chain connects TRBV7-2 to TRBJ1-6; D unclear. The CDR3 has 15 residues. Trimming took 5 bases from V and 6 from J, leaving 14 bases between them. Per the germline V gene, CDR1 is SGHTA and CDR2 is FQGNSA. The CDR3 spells CASSIRPLPNSPLHF. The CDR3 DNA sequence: TGTGCCAGCAGCATCAGGCCTCTCCCTAATTCACCCCTCCACTTT.

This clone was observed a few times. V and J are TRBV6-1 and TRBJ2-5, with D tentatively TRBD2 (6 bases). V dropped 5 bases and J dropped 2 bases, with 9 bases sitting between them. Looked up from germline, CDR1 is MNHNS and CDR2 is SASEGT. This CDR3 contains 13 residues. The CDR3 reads CASSWTIQETQYF. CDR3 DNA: TGTGCCAGCAGTTGGACTATTCAAGAGACCCAGTACTTC.

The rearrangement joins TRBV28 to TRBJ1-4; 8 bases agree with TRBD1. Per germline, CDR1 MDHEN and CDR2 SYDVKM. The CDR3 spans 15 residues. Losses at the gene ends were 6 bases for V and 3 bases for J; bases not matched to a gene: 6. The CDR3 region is CASRLRQGSNEKLFF. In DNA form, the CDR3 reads TGTGCCAGCAGATTAAGACAGGGGTCTAATGAAAAACTGTTTTTT.

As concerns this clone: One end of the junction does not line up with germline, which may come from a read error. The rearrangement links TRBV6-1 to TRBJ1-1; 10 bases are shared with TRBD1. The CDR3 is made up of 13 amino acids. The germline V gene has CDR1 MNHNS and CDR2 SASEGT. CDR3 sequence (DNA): TGTGCCAGCAGCGCTGGACAGGGGGTGTATAACGCGTTT. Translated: CASSAGQGVYNAF.

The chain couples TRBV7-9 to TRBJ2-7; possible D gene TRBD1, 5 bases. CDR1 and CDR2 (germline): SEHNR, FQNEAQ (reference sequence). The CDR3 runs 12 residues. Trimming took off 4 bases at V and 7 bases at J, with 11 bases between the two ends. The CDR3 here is CASSSMGPEQYF. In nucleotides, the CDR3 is TGTGCCAGCAGCTCCATGGGGCCAGAGCAGTACTTC.

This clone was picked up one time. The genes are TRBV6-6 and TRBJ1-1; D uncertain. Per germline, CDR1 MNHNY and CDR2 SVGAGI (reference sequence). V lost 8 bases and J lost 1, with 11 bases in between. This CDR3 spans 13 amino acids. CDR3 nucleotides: TGTGCCAGCTGTCTTACTCAGAACACTGAAGCTTTCTTT. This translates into CASCLTQNTEAFF.

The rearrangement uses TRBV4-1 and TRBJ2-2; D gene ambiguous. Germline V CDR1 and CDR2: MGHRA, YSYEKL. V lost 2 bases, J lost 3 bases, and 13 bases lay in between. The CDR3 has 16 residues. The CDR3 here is CASSQIDLVYTGELFF. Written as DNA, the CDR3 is TGCGCCAGCAGCCAAATCGATCTGGTTTACACCGGGGAGCTGTTTTTT.

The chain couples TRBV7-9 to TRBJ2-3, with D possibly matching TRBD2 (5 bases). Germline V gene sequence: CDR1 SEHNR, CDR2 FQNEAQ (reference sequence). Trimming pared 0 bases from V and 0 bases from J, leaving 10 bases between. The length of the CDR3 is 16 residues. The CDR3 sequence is CASSLASGVSTDTQYF. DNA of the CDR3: TGTGCCAGCAGCTTAGCGAGCGGAGTGAGCACAGATACGCAGTATTTT.

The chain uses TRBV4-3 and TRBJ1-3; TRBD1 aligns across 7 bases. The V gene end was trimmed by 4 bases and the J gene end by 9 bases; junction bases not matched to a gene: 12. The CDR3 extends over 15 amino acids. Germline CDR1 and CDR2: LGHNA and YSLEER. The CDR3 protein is CASSPKGQARTTIYF. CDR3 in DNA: TGCGCCAGCAGCCCCAAAGGACAGGCGCGGACCACCATATATTTT.

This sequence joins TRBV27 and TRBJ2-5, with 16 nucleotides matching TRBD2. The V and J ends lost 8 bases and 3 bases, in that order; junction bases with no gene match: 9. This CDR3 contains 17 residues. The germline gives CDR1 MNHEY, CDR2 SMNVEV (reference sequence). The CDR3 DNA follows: TGTGCCAGCTTAGCCGGGACTAGCGGGGGGGTGGAAGAGACCCAGTACTTC. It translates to CASLAGTSGGVEETQYF.

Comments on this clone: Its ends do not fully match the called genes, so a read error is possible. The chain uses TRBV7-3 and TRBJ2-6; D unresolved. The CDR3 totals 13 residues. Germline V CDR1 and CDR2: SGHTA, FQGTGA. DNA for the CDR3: TGTGCCAGCAGCTCGTCTGCGGCCAACGTCCTGACTTTC. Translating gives CASSSSAANVLTF.

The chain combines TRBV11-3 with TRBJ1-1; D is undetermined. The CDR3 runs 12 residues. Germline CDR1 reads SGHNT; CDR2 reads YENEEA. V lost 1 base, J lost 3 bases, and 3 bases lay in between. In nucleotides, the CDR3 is TGTGCCAGCAGCTTAGGGGACACTGAAGCTTTCTTT. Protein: CASSLGDTEAFF. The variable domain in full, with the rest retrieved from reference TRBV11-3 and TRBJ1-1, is EAGVVQSPRYKIIEKKQPVAFWCNPISGHNTLYWYLQNLGQGPELLIRYENEEAVDDSQLPKDRFSAERLKGVDSTLKIQPAELGDSAVYLCASSLGDTEAFFGQGTRLTVV.

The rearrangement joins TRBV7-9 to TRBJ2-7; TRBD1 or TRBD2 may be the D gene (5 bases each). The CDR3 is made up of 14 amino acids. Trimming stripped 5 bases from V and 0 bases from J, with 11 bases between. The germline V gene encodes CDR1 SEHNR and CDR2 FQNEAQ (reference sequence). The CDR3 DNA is TGTGCCAGCAGCCGGGAAGGGGCCTCCTACGAGCAGTACTTC. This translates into CASSREGASYEQYF.

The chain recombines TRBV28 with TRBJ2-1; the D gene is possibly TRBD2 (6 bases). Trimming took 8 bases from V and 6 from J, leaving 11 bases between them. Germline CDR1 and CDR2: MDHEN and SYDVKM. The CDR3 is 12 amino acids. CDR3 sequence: CASQREVNEQFF. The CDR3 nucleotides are TGTGCCAGCCAGAGGGAGGTCAATGAGCAGTTCTTC.

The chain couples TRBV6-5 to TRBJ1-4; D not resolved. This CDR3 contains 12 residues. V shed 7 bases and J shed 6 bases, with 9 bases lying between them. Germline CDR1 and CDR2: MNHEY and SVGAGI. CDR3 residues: CASIGGDEKLFF. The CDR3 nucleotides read TGTGCCAGCATAGGAGGAGATGAAAAACTGTTTTTT.

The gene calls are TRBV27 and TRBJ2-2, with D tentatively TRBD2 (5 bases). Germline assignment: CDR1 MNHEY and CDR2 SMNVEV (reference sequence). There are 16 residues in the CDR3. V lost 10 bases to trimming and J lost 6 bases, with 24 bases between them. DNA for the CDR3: TGTGCCACCAAGAGGTTTCAGGCGGGCGCGGCCGGGGAGCTGTTTTTT. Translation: CATKRFQAGAAGELFF.

The CDR3 loop is CASSLASASGRGEQYF. The CDR3 DNA reads as TGCGCCAGCAGCTTGGCCTCGGCTAGCGGGAGGGGGGAGCAGTACTTC. V and J are TRBV5-1 and TRBJ2-7; TRBD2 aligns across 12 bases. V shed 0 bases and J 7 bases; nucleotides not matched to a gene: 8. The germline V gene encodes CDR1 SGHRS and CDR2 YFSETQ. CDR3 length equals 16 residues.